The clone carrying this T cell receptor (beta chain) was recorded many times. Its antigen is as yet unknown. This sample is drawn from a study of T cells in Graves' hyperthyroidism and ophthalmopathy. General observations from the study: A median about 6 months before onset, the model predicted ophthalmopathy.

CDR3 size: 14 residues. Germline lookup yields CDR1 LGHDT and CDR2 YNNKEL (reference sequence). V lost 5 bases, J lost 5 bases, and 6 bases stayed unmatched. RNA transcripts provided the source from which TCR beta CDR3 regions were amplified. Initially, a first-round RT-PCR of the TCR CDR3 employed the HTBI primer set. TCRdb re-derived calls from the multiplex PCR reads in MiXCR, one entry per CDR3 protein. Among 300,000 to 450,000 distinct CDR3 sequences, 13% were seen once, and the ten largest hold roughly 8.3%. This receptor was obtained from a young woman with Graves' hyperthyroidism. The chain combines TRBV3-1 with TRBJ1-1, with 9 positions matching TRBD1. The material sequenced was blood. CDR3 DNA: TGTGCCAGCAGCTACGACAGGGGGAGGACTGAAGCTTTCTTT. Encoded protein: CASSYDRGRTEAFF.